Listed here are 8 T cell receptor beta chains from one sample, sequenced in a study of OX40 agonist ivuxolimab in advanced cancers. The table came from immunoSEQ multiplex PCR; TCRdb's copy has only in-frame clones and leaves some out. The sample records around 94,000 clones, approximately 90% being singletons. The specimen comprised CD4+ or CD8+ T cells sorted from blood, sampled in a trial of the OX40 agonist ivuxolimab. These receptors were taken from an adult with an advanced solid tumor such as melanoma, head and neck, liver or kidney cancer.

The CDR3 protein is CASSLNFAEAFF. The CDR3 nucleotides are TGTGCCAGCAGCTTGAACTTCGCTGAAGCTTTCTTT. The chain has TRBV5-4 and TRBJ1-1; D is unclear. V lost 1 base to trimming and J lost 6 bases, with 7 bases between them. The CDR3 covers 12 residues. Germline lookup yields CDR1 SGHNT and CDR2 YYREEE (reference sequence).

The V call is TRBV4-1, the J call TRBJ1-5; 8 positions agree with TRBD1. The germline gives CDR1 MGHRA, CDR2 YSYEKL. The V and J ends lost 0 bases and 7 bases, in that order; junction bases with no gene match: 11. This CDR3 has 17 residues. Written as DNA, the CDR3 is TGCGCCAGCAGCCAAGATCCCCGACAGGGGCGGTGGCAGCCCCAGCATTTT. Protein sequence: CASSQDPRQGRWQPQHF.

This clone came up a few times. V is TRBV2 and J is TRBJ2-7, with D possibly TRBD1 on 6 matching bases. This CDR3 has 15 amino acids. Trimming left V 6 bases short and J 4 bases short, with 19 bases between. Germline-derived CDR1 and CDR2 are SNHLY and FYNNEI. CDR3 sequence (DNA): TGTGCCAGCAGGGATACAGGGTATATCGCGTACGAGCAGTACTTC. Protein product: CASRDTGYIAYEQYF.

This chain uses TRBV7-2 with TRBJ2-1; maybe TRBD2 (6 bases). CDR3 length: 16 amino acids. Germline V lookup: CDR1 SGHTA, CDR2 FQGNSA. V lost 3 bases, J lost 0 bases, and 12 bases lay in between. The CDR3 reads CASSFPGDSSYNEQFF. CDR3 coding DNA: TGTGCCAGCAGCTTTCCGGGGGATAGCTCCTACAATGAGCAGTTCTTC. Drawing the rest from reference TRBV7-2 and TRBJ2-1, the complete variable domain is GAGVSQSPSNKVTEKGKDVELRCDPISGHTALYWYRQSLGQGLEFLIYFQGNSAPDKSGLPSDRFSAERTGGSVSTLTIQRTQQEDSAVYLCASSFPGDSSYNEQFFGPGTRLTVL.

The CDR3 region is CASSKALRGNPDIQYF. The CDR3 DNA reads TGTGCCAGCAGCAAAGCGCTCCGGGGGAATCCAGACATTCAGTACTTC. The V and J genes are TRBV21-1 and TRBJ2-4; TRBD2, the D gene given by the table, was not confirmed from the DNA. TRBV21-1 is a recognized pseudogene. The CDR3 loop spans 16 amino acids.

This chain connects TRBV30 to TRBJ2-1; D is unresolved. Germline CDR1 GTSNPN, CDR2 SVGIG (reference sequence). With 3 bases removed from V and 7 bases from J, the gap between germline ends came to 7 bases. This CDR3 comprises 11 residues. CDR3 loop: CAWRGINEQFF. As DNA, the CDR3 is TGTGCCTGGAGGGGTATTAATGAGCAGTTCTTC.

This chain joins TRBV12-5 and TRBJ2-1, with 12 bases aligning to TRBD2. From germline, CDR1 is LGHNT and CDR2 FRNRAP. CDR3 length: 19 residues. Unmatched junction bases numbered 13, after V lost 7 bases and J lost 0 bases. The CDR3 DNA sequence: TGTGCTAGTGCCTTACTAGCGGGAGGACTCCTGAGCTCCTACAATGAGCAGTTCTTC. Translated: CASALLAGGLLSSYNEQFF.

CDR3 residues: CASSEPGQGIGNEQFF. CDR3 in DNA: TGTGCCAGCAGTGAACCCGGACAGGGTATAGGCAATGAGCAGTTCTTC. This rearrangement joins TRBV25-1 to TRBJ2-1; 8 positions agree with TRBD1. Per germline, CDR1 MGHDK and CDR2 SYGVNS. CDR3 length equals 16 residues. Trimming removed 2 bases from V and 6 bases from J; junction bases left unmatched: 9. Drawing the rest from reference TRBV25-1 and TRBJ2-1, the complete variable domain is EADIYQTPRYLVIGTGKKITLECSQTMGHDKMYWYQQDPGMELHLIHYSYGVNSTEKGDLSSESTVSRIRTEHFPLTLESARPSHTSQYLCASSEPGQGIGNEQFFGPGTRLTVL.